This entry lists 26 T cell receptor beta chains sequenced from one sample in a study of T cells expressing NK-cell markers. Each CDR3 protein gets one entry in TCRdb, which reprocessed the 5' RACE reads and gives no DNA. This sample's table has 300,000 to 500,000 distinct CDR3 sequences. Source material: blood T cells: a sorted CD56 or NKG2C T cell subset, CD4+ or CD8+ T cells, or bulk PBMC T cells (not recorded which). These receptors were obtained from a woman in her forties or fifties in good health.

The chain is built from TRBV29-1 and TRBJ2-3; TCRdb names TRBD2, which stays unverified in the absence of DNA. The CDR3 length is 15 residues. Germline-derived CDR1 and CDR2 are SQVTM and ANQGSEA. The CDR3 loop is CSVAGGTSGTDTQYF.

The CDR3 region is CASSPRGQRNQPQHF. The chain employs TRBV5-6 and TRBJ1-5. The CDR3 is 15 amino acids. Germline V gives CDR1 SGHDT, CDR2 YYEEEE.

The V gene is TRBV7-6, the J gene TRBJ2-1; as DNA is missing, the TRBD2 call by TCRdb cannot be tested. Germline V gives CDR1 SGHVS, CDR2 FNYEAQ. The CDR3 loop spans 18 amino acids. This chain's CDR3 is CASSLAWTSATPYNEQFF.

The V call is TRBV25-1, the J call TRBJ1-5; TCRdb reports TRBD1, a call that lacks DNA to check it against. Germline CDR1 is MGHDK and CDR2 is SYGVNS. The CDR3 extends over 16 amino acids. The CDR3 loop reads CASSETGEMGNQPQHF.

This sequence joins TRBV7-9 and TRBJ2-3; TCRdb's D call, TRBD2, is unchecked because there is no DNA. The CDR3 is 15 amino acids. From germline, CDR1 is SEHNR and CDR2 FQNEAQ (reference sequence). The CDR3 region is CASLGGGRGSDTQYF.

The genes are TRBV20-1 and TRBJ2-1; TCRdb picks TRBD1, but there is no DNA to check that call. The CDR3 length is 15 residues. Germline values: CDR1 DFQATT, CDR2 SNEGSKA (reference sequence). The CDR3 reads CSASGALAGHNEQFF.

The V gene is TRBV5-1, the J gene TRBJ1-2; lacking DNA, the TRBD1 call made by TCRdb goes unchecked. Germline V CDR1 and CDR2: SGHRS, YFSETQ. There are 14 residues in the CDR3. This CDR3 is CASSLGQGDRSYTF. Full variable domain (rest looked up from reference TRBV5-1 and TRBJ1-2): KAGVTQTPRYLIKTRGQQVTLSCSPISGHRSVSWYQQTPGQGLQFLFEYFSETQRNKGNFPGRFSGRQFSNSRSEMNVSTLELGDSALYLCASSLGQGDRSYTFGSGTRLTVV.

The chain links TRBV29-1 to TRBJ2-7; TCRdb designates TRBD1, a call that cannot be tested without DNA. The CDR3 length is 14 residues. Germline V gene lookup returns CDR1 SQVTM and CDR2 ANQGSEA. The CDR3: CSVEGQVGPYEQYF.

V is TRBV5-1 and J is TRBJ2-3; the TCRdb D gene call, TRBD2, has no DNA to confirm it. Per germline, CDR1 SGHRS and CDR2 YFSETQ. This CDR3 is 16 amino acids long. This CDR3 is CASSYSTSGLTDTQYF.

The V and J genes are TRBV3-1 and TRBJ2-7; TCRdb's D call of TRBD1 is untestable without DNA. The germline CDR1 and CDR2 sequences are LGHDT and YNNKEL (reference sequence). This CDR3 is built from 15 residues. The chain's CDR3 is CASSQGTPGSYEQYF.

The chain combines TRBV5-1 with TRBJ1-3; the D call from TCRdb, TRBD1, cannot be confirmed without DNA. Germline V gives CDR1 SGHRS, CDR2 YFSETQ. The CDR3 contains 18 residues. The CDR3 here is CASSSTGTGKPSGNTIYF.

This chain connects TRBV7-8 to TRBJ2-3; checking the TCRdb D call of TRBD1 is not possible without DNA. There are 14 residues in the CDR3. CDR1 and CDR2 (germline): SGHVS, FQNEAQ. CDR3 amino acids: CASRVGGGTDTQYF.

Here the CDR3 reads CASSIGRTSGFHEQFF. V and J are TRBV12-3 or TRBV12-4 and TRBJ2-1; the D call of TRBD2 rests on TCRdb alone, since no DNA is present to check it. CDR3 length equals 16 residues.

The chain employs TRBV4-1 and TRBJ2-2; the D call from TCRdb, TRBD1, cannot be confirmed without DNA. This CDR3 spans 16 amino acids. Germline CDR1 and CDR2: MGHRA and YSYEKL. CDR3 in amino acids: CASSPTGVIGTGELFF.

The CDR3 reads CASSRDPGSAFF. The chain employs TRBV6-5 and TRBJ1-1. CDR1 is MNHEY, CDR2 SVGAGI, per germline. CDR3 size: 12 residues.

V gene TRBV6-6 combines with J gene TRBJ2-1; TCRdb picks TRBD2, but there is no DNA to check that call. Germline-derived CDR1 and CDR2 are MNHNY and SVGAGI (reference sequence). This CDR3 is built from 14 residues. The CDR3 region is CASSYWRGDNEQFF.

The chain uses TRBV29-1 and TRBJ2-5; the TRBD2 assignment by TCRdb is unverifiable without DNA. Germline V gives CDR1 SQVTM, CDR2 ANQGSEA. The CDR3 covers 17 residues. CDR3 amino acids: CSVVGLAGDALGETQYF. Supplemented by reference TRBV29-1 and TRBJ2-5, the full variable domain reads SAVISQKPSRDICQRGTSLTIQCQVDSQVTMMFWYRQQPGQSLTLIATANQGSEATYESGFVIDKFPISRPNLTFSTLTVSNMSPEDSSIYLCSVVGLAGDALGETQYFGPGTRLLVL.

The chain uses TRBV29-1 and TRBJ2-5. Germline CDR1 is SQVTM and CDR2 is ANQGSEA. CDR3 length: 13 residues. This chain's CDR3 is CSVEKMGIETQYF.

The chain combines TRBV25-1 with TRBJ1-5; TCRdb reports TRBD1, a call that lacks DNA to check it against. The CDR3 has 13 residues. The germline V gene has CDR1 MGHDK and CDR2 SYGVNS. CDR3 sequence: CASSGQVPGPQHF.

The rearrangement uses TRBV28 and TRBJ2-3; TCRdb gives TRBD1 as the D gene, but with no DNA this cannot be confirmed. The CDR3 is 15 residues long. Per the germline V gene, CDR1 is MDHEN and CDR2 is SYDVKM. The CDR3 sequence is CASSLRTGGTDTQYF.

The chain recombines TRBV2 with TRBJ2-3. The length of the CDR3 is 13 residues. The germline gives CDR1 SNHLY, CDR2 FYNNEI. This CDR3 reads CASSEPGAYTQYF. The whole variable domain, remainder taken from reference TRBV2 and TRBJ2-3, is EPEVTQTPSHQVTQMGQEVILRCVPISNHLYFYWYRQILGQKVEFLVSFYNNEISEKSEIFDDQFSVERPDGSNFTLKIRSTKLEDSAMYFCASSEPGAYTQYFGPGTRLTVL.

V is TRBV20-1 and J is TRBJ2-3; TCRdb's D gene call, TRBD2, goes unchecked for lack of DNA. Looked up from germline, CDR1 is DFQATT and CDR2 is SNEGSKA (reference sequence). The CDR3 covers 16 residues. This CDR3 is CSAIQEREGNTDTQYF.

This chain connects TRBV3-1 to TRBJ1-2; TCRdb gives TRBD1 as the D gene, but with no DNA this cannot be confirmed. Germline V gene lookup returns CDR1 LGHDT and CDR2 YNNKEL (reference sequence). The CDR3 totals 15 residues. CDR3: CASSQGDRGSYGYTF.

The rearrangement links TRBV28 to TRBJ2-7; there is no DNA to check the TCRdb D call of TRBD1. The CDR3 covers 14 residues. The V gene's germline CDR1 is MDHEN and CDR2 SYDVKM. The chain's CDR3 is CASSPGTGDYEQYF.

This chain's CDR3 is CASSPGQGLNYGYTF. This chain links TRBV5-5 with TRBJ1-2; with no DNA, the TCRdb D assignment of TRBD1 cannot be verified. The CDR3 is 15 amino acids. Germline V CDR1 and CDR2: SGHKS, YYEKEE (reference sequence).

The gene calls are TRBV7-8 and TRBJ1-1. Germline V gives CDR1 SGHVS, CDR2 FQNEAQ. The CDR3 covers 15 residues. CDR3 sequence: CASSAEGDLNTEAFF.